The 28 T cell receptor beta chains reported below all come from one sample, sequenced in a study of cytotoxic CD8 clonotypes in ibrutinib-treated CLL. Libraries were prepared by immunoSEQ multiplex PCR; TCRdb keeps only in-frame clonotypes and omits some of them. The data contain some 350,000 clones, 67% of them singletons. The source was PBMCs, collected after 36 months of ibrutinib treatment. The receptor set was obtained from a human donor with chronic lymphocytic leukemia.

The V call is TRBV7-2, the J call TRBJ2-7, with D possibly being TRBD2 (5 bases). The V end lost 3 bases, the J end lost 2 bases, and 14 bases lay between the germline ends. Germline CDR1 is SGHTA and CDR2 is FQGNSA. This CDR3 is built from 15 residues. CDR3 nucleotide sequence: TGTGCCAGCAGCTTGGACTCCTCCATTACCTACGAGCAGTACTTC. It yields the protein CASSLDSSITYEQYF.

The chain has TRBV6-4 and TRBJ2-7, with 7 bases matching TRBD1. CDR1 is MRHNA, CDR2 SNTAGT, per germline. J gave up 6 bases and V 6 bases, and 2 bases lay outside the gene matches. This CDR3 has 11 amino acids. The CDR3 here is CASSPGGEQYF. CDR3 coding DNA: TGTGCCAGCAGCCCAGGGGGCGAGCAGTACTTC.

This clone appeared a few times. This sequence joins TRBV27 and TRBJ1-2; 10 nucleotides agree with TRBD1. CDR3 length equals 15 residues. The trim removed 6 bases at V and 4 bases at J, leaving 8 bases unmatched. Per the germline V gene, CDR1 is MNHEY and CDR2 is SMNVEV (reference sequence). CDR3 protein: CASRLTGGGSYGYTF. The DNA for the CDR3 is TGTGCCAGCAGGCTGACAGGGGGCGGAAGCTATGGCTACACCTTC.

The table lists this clone with a count of one. The gene calls are TRBV7-9 and TRBJ2-1; D is undetermined. The CDR3 length is 12 residues. Trimming pared 2 bases from V and 9 bases from J, leaving 8 bases between. Germline V gene data show CDR1 as SEHNR and CDR2 as FQNEAQ (reference sequence). CDR3 amino acids: CASSLMVPEQFF. The CDR3 region has the DNA TGTGCCAGCAGCTTAATGGTGCCTGAGCAGTTCTTC.

The chain recombines TRBV10-1 with TRBJ2-5, with D maybe TRBD2 (5 bases). Trimming took off 10 bases at V and 5 bases at J, with 17 bases between the two ends. CDR3 length equals 13 residues. Germline assignment: CDR1 WNHNN and CDR2 SYGVQD (reference sequence). The CDR3, as DNA: TGCGCCACCGCACTTCGGAGGTCGGAGACCCAGTACTTC. Protein sequence: CATALRRSETQYF.

The gene calls are TRBV7-8 and TRBJ1-2, with D uncertain. V dropped 4 bases and J dropped 1 base, with 7 bases sitting between them. CDR3 length: 13 amino acids. The germline CDR1 and CDR2 sequences are SGHVS and FQNEAQ. CDR3: CASSSPGNYGYTF. For the CDR3, the DNA is TGTGCCAGCAGCTCCCCGGGTAACTATGGCTACACCTTC.

CDR3 DNA: TGCGCCAGCAGCCAAGAACTAGCGGGAGGAGATGAGCAGTTCTTC. Its protein product is CASSQELAGGDEQFF. V and J are TRBV4-3 and TRBJ2-1; 12 bases fit TRBD2. The ends lost 0 bases at V and 8 bases at J; junction bases unmatched: 2. This CDR3 contains 15 residues. The V gene's germline CDR1 is LGHNA and CDR2 YSLEER.

The rearrangement links TRBV2 to TRBJ2-2; possible D gene TRBD1, 6 bases. The CDR3 length is 14 residues. Trimming took off 7 bases at V and 3 bases at J, with 12 bases between the two ends. Germline CDR1 and CDR2: SNHLY and FYNNEI. CDR3: CASIRQGYTGELFF. The CDR3 DNA reads TGTGCCAGCATTCGTCAGGGGTACACCGGGGAGCTGTTTTTT.

This CDR3 reads CASSLARDRGYEQYF. The CDR3 DNA follows: TGTGCCAGCAGCTTAGCACGGGACAGGGGTTACGAGCAGTACTTC. The chain employs TRBV7-9 and TRBJ2-7, with 10 positions matching TRBD1. J gave up 4 bases and V 0 bases, and 3 bases lay outside the gene matches. Germline V gene sequence: CDR1 SEHNR, CDR2 FQNEAQ (reference sequence). This CDR3 contains 15 residues.

The chain uses TRBV7-8 and TRBJ2-5; D ambiguous. The CDR3 has 11 residues. Germline CDR1 reads SGHVS; CDR2 reads FQNEAQ. Trimming stripped 3 bases from V and 8 bases from J, with 7 bases between. CDR3 in amino acids: CASSFGYTQYF. The CDR3 DNA follows: TGTGCCAGCAGCTTCGGGTATACCCAGTACTTC.

The chain couples TRBV27 to TRBJ1-1, with D possibly matching TRBD1 (5 bases). V was trimmed by 7 bases and J by 4 bases, leaving 10 bases between them. Germline V CDR1 and CDR2: MNHEY, SMNVEV (reference sequence). The CDR3 spans 12 residues. CDR3 loop: CASKGRVTEAFF. Written as DNA, the CDR3 is TGTGCCAGCAAGGGCAGGGTCACTGAAGCTTTCTTT.

The sample holds a few counts of this clone. This chain uses TRBV2 with TRBJ2-7; tentatively, D is TRBD1 (5 bases). V was clipped by 7 bases and J by 4 bases, with 5 bases between them. The germline gives CDR1 SNHLY, CDR2 FYNNEI. The CDR3 spans 10 residues. Written as DNA, the CDR3 is TGTGCCAGCAACAGGTACGAGCAGTACTTC. This codes for CASNRYEQYF.

The chain joins TRBV5-1 to TRBJ2-7, with D unclear. The germline V gene encodes CDR1 SGHRS and CDR2 YFSETQ. CDR3 length: 15 amino acids. V was shortened by 0 bases and J by 2 bases, with 12 bases between the two germline ends. Written as DNA, the CDR3 is TGCGCCAGCAGCTTGGCCAACGACGGTGCCTACGAGCAGTACTTC. Translation gives CASSLANDGAYEQYF.

This clone occurred a few times. This chain uses TRBV10-3 with TRBJ2-2; maybe TRBD1 (5 bases). This CDR3 has 12 amino acids. Trimming stripped 11 bases from V and 6 bases from J, with 13 bases between. Germline V gene lookup returns CDR1 ENHRY and CDR2 SYGVKD. CDR3 amino acids: CAVLTGAGELFF. The CDR3 DNA sequence: TGTGCCGTTCTCACAGGAGCCGGGGAGCTGTTTTTT.

This clone was detected only once. A junction end diverges from the germline sequence, so it may reflect a read error. The chain has TRBV10-3 and TRBJ2-7, with 14 bases that match TRBD2. Germline CDR1 ENHRY, CDR2 SYGVKD. This CDR3 spans 15 amino acids. The CDR3 here is CAISESPGTSGRHHF. For the CDR3, the DNA is TGTGCCATCAGTGAGTCCCCCGGGACTAGCGGGAGACATCACTTC.

This clone showed up just once. The J gene is TRBJ2-1, the V gene TRBV6-5; 8 positions match TRBD2. The germline CDR1 and CDR2 sequences are MNHEY and SVGAGI. The CDR3 has 14 amino acids. The trim removed 7 bases at V and 4 bases at J, leaving 6 bases unmatched. The DNA for the CDR3 is TGTGCCAGCATCGGGGGGGCCCTATACAATGAGCAGTTCTTC. Its translation is CASIGGALYNEQFF.

The rearrangement uses TRBV5-6 and TRBJ1-2, with TRBD1 matching over 8 bases. The CDR3 totals 14 residues. Trimming took 0 bases from V and 8 from J; bases not matched to a gene: 6. From germline, CDR1 is SGHDT and CDR2 YYEEEE. The CDR3 loop reads CASSLDRTGIGYTF. CDR3 DNA: TGTGCCAGCAGCTTGGACCGGACAGGGATAGGCTACACCTTC.

This clone was picked up one time. The chain links TRBV19 to TRBJ2-7; TRBD2 agrees at 9 bases. The CDR3 is made up of 14 amino acids. Trimming took 1 base from V and 3 from J; bases not matched to a gene: 1. Per germline, CDR1 LNHDA and CDR2 SQIVND (reference sequence). The CDR3 reads CASSIGRGGYEQYF. In DNA form, the CDR3 reads TGTGCCAGTAGTATAGGGCGGGGGGGCTACGAGCAGTACTTC.

This chain connects TRBV9 to TRBJ1-3; possible D gene TRBD1, 6 bases. The CDR3 consists of 17 residues. V was clipped by 4 bases and J by 0 bases, with 17 bases between them. CDR1 is SGDLS and CDR2 is YYNGEE in the germline V gene. In DNA form, the CDR3 reads TGTGCCAGCAGCTTGCCCGTCGGACAGAGCTCTGGAAACACCATATATTTT. The encoded protein is CASSLPVGQSSGNTIYF.

The J gene is TRBJ2-1, the V gene TRBV29-1; 9 bases match TRBD1. V lost 7 bases, J lost 5 bases, and 6 bases stayed unmatched. CDR3 size: 13 residues. Looked up from germline, CDR1 is SQVTM and CDR2 is ANQGSEA. In DNA, the CDR3 is TGCAGCGCTAACAGGGGGCGGAACAATGAGCAGTTCTTC. This encodes CSANRGRNNEQFF.

The CDR3 spells CASSPSRTVNNQPQHF. Written as DNA, the CDR3 is TGTGCCAGCAGCCCCTCCAGGACAGTTAACAATCAGCCCCAGCATTTT. V usage is TRBV7-8 and J usage is TRBJ1-5, with a possible D match to TRBD1 (6 bases). CDR1 is SGHVS, CDR2 FQNEAQ, per germline. V lost 5 bases to trimming and J lost 3 bases, with 17 bases between them. This CDR3 contains 16 residues. Filled out from reference TRBV7-8 and TRBJ1-5, the complete variable domain reads GAGVSQSPRYKVAKRGQDVALRCDPISGHVSLFWYQQALGQGPEFLTYFQNEAQLDKSGLPSDRFFAERPEGSVSTLKIQRTQQEDSAVYLCASSPSRTVNNQPQHFGDGTRLSIL.

The chain joins TRBV4-3 to TRBJ2-7; TRBD1 agrees at 7 bases. Trimming at V came to 1 base and at J to 2 bases, leaving 5 bases not matched to a gene. The V gene's germline CDR1 is LGHNA and CDR2 YSLEER. CDR3 size: 15 residues. The CDR3 reads CASSQGDSPAYEQYF. CDR3 DNA sequence: TGCGCCAGCAGCCAAGGGGACAGCCCGGCCTACGAGCAGTACTTC.

The rearrangement links TRBV23-1 to TRBJ2-2, with 8 bases aligning to TRBD1. TRBV23-1 counts as an open reading frame of uncertain function. This CDR3 contains 17 residues. V lost 2 bases, J lost 2 bases, and 7 bases stayed unmatched. For the CDR3, the DNA is TGCGCCAGCAGTCAACCGTTGGGACAGGATAACACCGGGGAGCTGTTTTTT. Translation: CASSQPLGQDNTGELFF.

The V gene is TRBV18, the J gene TRBJ1-6, with TRBD1 matching over 8 bases. V lost 6 bases to trimming and J lost 9 bases; unmatched junction nucleotides: 10. In germline, CDR1 is KGHSH, CDR2 LQKENI. The CDR3 runs to 15 residues. The CDR3 region is CASSPTGDFRSPLHF. CDR3 in DNA: TGTGCCAGCTCGCCGACAGGGGATTTTCGTTCACCCCTCCACTTT.

This clone appeared a few times. The chain uses TRBV2 and TRBJ2-5; 9 positions agree with TRBD1. CDR1 and CDR2 (germline): SNHLY, FYNNEI. The CDR3 runs to 14 residues. V dropped 3 bases and J dropped 5; count of bases not matched to a gene: 4. The CDR3 region is CASSEDRGWETQYF. CDR3 in DNA: TGTGCCAGCAGTGAGGACAGGGGCTGGGAGACCCAGTACTTC.

The chain recombines TRBV6-1 with TRBJ2-7; either TRBD1 or TRBD2 may supply D (5 bases each). Trimming took 6 bases from V and 0 from J, leaving 15 bases between them. CDR1 is MNHNS, CDR2 SASEGT, per germline. The CDR3 runs 15 residues. This chain's CDR3 is CASSPGPKASYEQYF. In DNA form, the CDR3 reads TGTGCCAGCAGCCCGGGACCGAAGGCCTCCTACGAGCAGTACTTC.

This clone was detected only a few times. The rearrangement links TRBV6-5 to TRBJ2-1; D unclear. CDR3 length: 13 residues. V lost 2 bases, J lost 12 bases, and 14 bases lay in between. Germline V gives CDR1 MNHEY, CDR2 SVGAGI. CDR3 coding DNA: TGTGCCAGCAGTTACGAAAGTGGGTGGGGGCAGTTCTTC. Amino acids: CASSYESGWGQFF.

This rearrangement joins TRBV7-3 to TRBJ2-7, with D unclear. Germline values: CDR1 SGHTA, CDR2 FQGTGA. V gave up 2 bases and J gave up 3 bases, with 8 bases separating them. The CDR3 spans 13 residues. The CDR3 DNA sequence: TGTGCCAGCAGCTTAGGTTCCGACTACGAGCAGTACTTC. This gives the protein CASSLGSDYEQYF.